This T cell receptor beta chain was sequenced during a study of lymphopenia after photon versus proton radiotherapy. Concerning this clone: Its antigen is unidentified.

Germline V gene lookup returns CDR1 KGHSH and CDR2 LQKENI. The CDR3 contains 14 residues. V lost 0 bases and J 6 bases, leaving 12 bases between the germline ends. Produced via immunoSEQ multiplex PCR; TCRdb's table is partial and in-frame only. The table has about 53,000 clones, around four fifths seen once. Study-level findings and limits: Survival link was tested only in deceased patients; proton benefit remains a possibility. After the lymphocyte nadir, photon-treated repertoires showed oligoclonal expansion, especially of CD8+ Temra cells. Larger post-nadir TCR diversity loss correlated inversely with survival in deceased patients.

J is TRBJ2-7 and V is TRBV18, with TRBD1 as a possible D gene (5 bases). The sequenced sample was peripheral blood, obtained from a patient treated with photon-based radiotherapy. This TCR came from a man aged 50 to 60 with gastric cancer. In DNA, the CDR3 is TGTGCCAGCTCACCACCCACGCAGGGTCGCGAGCAGTACTTC. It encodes CASSPPTQGREQYF.